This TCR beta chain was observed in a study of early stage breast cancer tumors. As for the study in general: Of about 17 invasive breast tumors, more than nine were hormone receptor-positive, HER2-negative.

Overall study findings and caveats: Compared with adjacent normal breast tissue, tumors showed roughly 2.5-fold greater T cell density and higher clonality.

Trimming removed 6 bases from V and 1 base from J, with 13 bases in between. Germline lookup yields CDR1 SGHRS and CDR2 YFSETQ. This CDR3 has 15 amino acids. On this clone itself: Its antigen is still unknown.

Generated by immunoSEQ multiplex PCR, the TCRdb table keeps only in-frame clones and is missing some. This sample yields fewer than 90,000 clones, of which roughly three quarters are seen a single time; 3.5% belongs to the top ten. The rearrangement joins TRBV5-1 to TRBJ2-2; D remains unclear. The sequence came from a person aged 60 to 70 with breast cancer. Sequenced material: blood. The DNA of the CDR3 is TGCGCCAGCAAATACGACAATATGAACACCGGGGAGCTGTTTTTT. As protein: CASKYDNMNTGELFF.